Listed below are T cell receptor beta chains from one sample, sequenced in a study of identical twins. In TCRdb, the 5' RACE reads were re-called with MiXCR into one record per CDR3 protein. The sample contains around 220,000 distinct CDR3 sequences, over 12% of which appear only once. The sequenced sample consisted of memory (CD45RO+) T cells sorted from blood. These receptors were taken from a woman aged 18-30 years in good health. Each CDR3 is given with its conserved first and last residue. D genes are given only for firm matches. Size is omitted from some rows. Given values are once, few, many or a class for expanded clones.

D gene	V gene	J gene	clone size	CDR3 DNA	CDR3 protein
TRBD2	TRBV27	TRBJ2-1	NA	TGTGCCAGCTCTCGGACTAGCGGGAGGGGCGAGCAGTTCTTC	CASSRTSGRGEQFF
NA	TRBV7-2	TRBJ2-3	few	TGTGCCAGCAGCTCCGCCGGAGGAACGCAGTATTTT	CASSSAGGTQYF
NA	TRBV5-1	TRBJ2-1	few	TGCGCCAGCACCTGGAGGGGCGGCAACAATGAGCAGTTCTTC	CASTWRGGNNEQFF
NA	TRBV5-1	TRBJ2-7	NA	TGCGCCAGCGCTGGCGGTAGCTTCTCCTACGAGCAGTACTTC	CASAGGSFSYEQYF
TRBD2	TRBV20-1	TRBJ2-5	NA	TGCAGTGCCACCGGGACTAGCGGGGCTGAGCAAGAGACCCAGTACTTC	CSATGTSGAEQETQYF
NA	TRBV7-9	TRBJ1-4	NA	TGTGCCAGCAGCTATGGAACCGGAAAACTGTTTTTT	CASSYGTGKLFF
NA	TRBV10-2	TRBJ2-1	few	TGCGCCAGCAGTGTCAGTGTAGCGGCTTACAATGAGCAGTTCTTC	CASSVSVAAYNEQFF
NA	TRBV3-1	TRBJ2-5	few	TGTGCCAGCAGCCCACTATCACAAGAGACCCAGTACTTC	CASSPLSQETQYF
TRBD1	TRBV6-1	TRBJ1-2	few	TGTGCCAGCAGTGAAGCGGGGACAGGGGTGAGTGGCTACACCTTC	CASSEAGTGVSGYTF
TRBD2	TRBV12-3/TRBV12-4	TRBJ2-1	NA	TGTGCCAGCAACGGGGTGTTGAGCGGGAGGAATGAGCAGTTCTTC	CASNGVLSGRNEQFF
NA	TRBV2	TRBJ1-5	NA	TGTGCCAGCAGTGAATTTGGAAGCAGACTCAATCAGCCCCAGCATTTT	CASSEFGSRLNQPQHF
TRBD2	TRBV6-2/TRBV6-3	TRBJ2-7	NA	TGTGCCAGCAGTGATCGGACTAGCGAGCAGTACTTC	CASSDRTSEQYF
NA	TRBV3-1	TRBJ2-7	many	TGTGCCAGCAGCCAAGAGGGCTTTACCGGCGAGCAGTACTTC	CASSQEGFTGEQYF
TRBD1	TRBV4-2	TRBJ2-5	many	TGTGCCAGCAGCCAAGGTGGGACAGAAGAGACCCAGTACTTC	CASSQGGTEETQYF
NA	TRBV3-1	TRBJ2-3	few	TGTGCCAGCAGCCAAGTCGATAGCGGACAAACAGATACGCAGTATTTT	CASSQVDSGQTDTQYF
NA	TRBV7-9	TRBJ2-4	NA	TGTGCCAGCAGCTTAACGAGATCATCCAAAAACATTCAGTACTTC	CASSLTRSSKNIQYF
TRBD2	TRBV5-1	TRBJ2-1	many	TGCGCCAGCAGCACCTTAGCGGGGGGCTACAATGAGCAGTTCTTC	CASSTLAGGYNEQFF
TRBD2	TRBV15	TRBJ2-7	many	TGTGCCACCAGCAGAGTTCCTCTCAGGGTGACTAGCGGGAGCTACGAGCAGTACTTC	CATSRVPLRVTSGSYEQYF
NA	TRBV6-2/TRBV6-3	TRBJ1-3	few	TGTGCCACCGCTTCGGAAGGAAACACCATATATTTT	CATASEGNTIYF
NA	TRBV7-2	TRBJ2-7	NA	TGTGCCAGCAGCTTGGCCGGACACGGCGAGTACTTC	CASSLAGHGEYF
NA	TRBV3-1	TRBJ2-1	many	TGTGCCAGCAGCCAAGGCCGAAGCTCCTACAATGAGCAGTTCTTC	CASSQGRSSYNEQFF
NA	TRBV20-1	TRBJ1-1	few	TGCAGTGCTAGTTATGGACAGAAGAACACTGAAGCTTTCTTT	CSASYGQKNTEAFF
TRBD2	TRBV12-3/TRBV12-4	TRBJ2-3	many	TGTGCCAGCAGTCTCCCCCGGCTAGCGGGGCGTGTAGATACGCAGTATTTT	CASSLPRLAGRVDTQYF
TRBD1	TRBV20-1	TRBJ1-1	few	TGCAGTGCTCACCGACAGGGATCGAACACTGAAGCTTTCTTT	CSAHRQGSNTEAFF
NA	TRBV5-6	TRBJ2-1	few	TGTGCCAGCAGCGCCGTCCTAGCTTTTGAGCAGTTCTTC	CASSAVLAFEQFF
TRBD2	TRBV2	TRBJ2-5	few	TGTGCCAGCAGTGCGGGGGGGGGCCAAGAGACCCAGTACTTC	CASSAGGGQETQYF
TRBD2	TRBV7-6	TRBJ2-7	NA	TGTGCCAGCAGCTTAGACGGGCTAGCGGGAGACGAGCAGTACTTC	CASSLDGLAGDEQYF
NA	TRBV2	TRBJ2-5	few	TGTGCCAGCAGTGAAAGGGGTTGGGGCCAAGAGACCCAGTACTTC	CASSERGWGQETQYF
TRBD1	TRBV10-3	TRBJ1-1	few	TGTGCCACTGGACAGGCGAACACTGAAGCTTTCTTT	CATGQANTEAFF
NA	TRBV11-3	TRBJ1-2	NA	TGTGCCAGCAGCTTAACAGGGATGCATGGCTACACCTTC	CASSLTGMHGYTF
NA	TRBV3-1	TRBJ2-1	many	TGTGCCAGCAGCCGGGGATACAATGAGCAGTTCTTC	CASSRGYNEQFF
NA	TRBV10-1	TRBJ2-6	once	TGCGCCAGCAGTGAGTCGAAGTTGGGCCCTGGGGCCAACGTCCTGACTTTC	CASSESKLGPGANVLTF
NA	TRBV5-1	TRBJ2-2	few	TGCGCCAGCAGCCCCTCGGGGGAAAGAGTCACCGGGGAGCTGTTTTTT	CASSPSGERVTGELFF
NA	TRBV15	TRBJ2-6	many	TGTGCCACCAGCAGAGACAACTCTGGGGCCAACGTCCTGACTTTC	CATSRDNSGANVLTF
TRBD1	TRBV25-1	TRBJ2-7	NA	TGTGCCAGCAGTGAGGGCCAGGGGGCCTACGAGCAGTACTTC	CASSEGQGAYEQYF
NA	TRBV24-1	TRBJ2-3	few	TGTGCCTCACAGGGAGGGACAGATACGCAGTATTTT	CASQGGTDTQYF
TRBD2	TRBV7-8	TRBJ2-1	many	TGTGCCAGCAGCTTAGAGGTAGCGGGGGGTTCTGATGAGCAGTTCTTC	CASSLEVAGGSDEQFF
NA	TRBV4-1	TRBJ1-1	few	TGCGCCAGCAGAGGGATCCTCAGGGACACTGAAGCTTTCTTT	CASRGILRDTEAFF
TRBD2	TRBV12-3/TRBV12-4	TRBJ2-1	NA	TGTGCCAGCAGTCCCCACCCTGGACTAGCGGGAGGAACCTACAATGAGCAGTTCTTC	CASSPHPGLAGGTYNEQFF
NA	TRBV6-1	TRBJ1-2	many	TGTGCCAGCAGCTCTGTTGGACAGTTAGATGGCTACACCTTC	CASSSVGQLDGYTF
TRBD2	TRBV7-9	TRBJ2-7	NA	TGTGCCAGCAGCTTACAACTAGCGGGTTCCTACGAGCAGTACTTC	CASSLQLAGSYEQYF
NA	TRBV29-1	TRBJ1-1	NA	TGCAGCGTTGATGTTCAGTTGAACACTGAAGCTTTCTTT	CSVDVQLNTEAFF
TRBD1	TRBV7-2	TRBJ2-1	NA	TGTGCCAGCAGCGTACCCGGGACAGGGCGCAATGAGCAGTTCTTC	CASSVPGTGRNEQFF
TRBD2	TRBV5-1	TRBJ2-3	few	TGCGCCAGCAGCCTCACTCCTAGCGGGGTAACAGATACGCAGTATTTT	CASSLTPSGVTDTQYF
NA	TRBV20-1	TRBJ2-1	few	TGCAGTGCTAGATCTCGAGGACCACACTTCAATGAGCAGTTCTTC	CSARSRGPHFNEQFF
TRBD2	TRBV9	TRBJ2-3	NA	TGTGCCAGCAGCGCGGGACTAGCGGGAGGGGTAGATACGCAGTATTTT	CASSAGLAGGVDTQYF
NA	TRBV27	TRBJ2-2	NA	TGTGCCAGCAGTTTAGGTGCCGCCCCCGGGGAGCTGTTTTTT	CASSLGAAPGELFF
NA	TRBV29-1	TRBJ2-1	few	TGCAGCGTTGGGCCCAACAAACCTGGGCAGTTCTTC	CSVGPNKPGQFF
NA	TRBV10-3	TRBJ2-6	NA	TGTGCCATCAGACACTCCTCTGGGGCCAACGTCCTGACTTTC	CAIRHSSGANVLTF
NA	TRBV20-1	TRBJ1-5	NA	TGCAGTGCTAAGATAACAGGGCGAGGTATGGGCAATCAGCCCCAGCATTTT	CSAKITGRGMGNQPQHF
NA	TRBV20-1	TRBJ2-1	many	TGCAGTGCTAGAGATCTGGGCCAATACAATGAGCAGTTCTTC	CSARDLGQYNEQFF
TRBD2	TRBV11-3	TRBJ2-1	few	TGTGCCAGCAGCTCTAGCGGGGGCCCCTACAATGAGCAGTTCTTC	CASSSSGGPYNEQFF
TRBD2	TRBV7-9	TRBJ2-1	NA	TGTGCCAGCAGCACAGCCGGGACTAGCGGATCCTACAATGAGCAGTTCTTC	CASSTAGTSGSYNEQFF
TRBD1	TRBV5-1	TRBJ2-3	few	TGCGCCAGCAGCTTTCCGATCCCCAACTCCGGGACAGGGTCAGATACGCAGTATTTT	CASSFPIPNSGTGSDTQYF
TRBD1	TRBV20-1	TRBJ2-1	few	TGCAGTGCTCGAGAGGAGGGGGACAGGATCTTC	CSAREEGDRIF
TRBD2	TRBV6-1	TRBJ2-5	few	TGTGCCAGCAGCCCGGTGGGAGGGTCGGCCTCAGAGACCCAGTACTTC	CASSPVGGSASETQYF
TRBD1	TRBV10-3	TRBJ1-1	NA	TGTGCCATCAGTGAGGAACAGGGGAGGGCTTTCTTT	CAISEEQGRAFF
NA	TRBV27	TRBJ2-5	few	TGTGCCAGCAGTTTCGGCAGGTTGTATGGGACCCAGTACTTC	CASSFGRLYGTQYF
TRBD1	TRBV5-7	TRBJ1-5	NA	TGTGCCAGCAGCTTGACAGGGGAAAGCAATCAGCCCCAGCATTTT	CASSLTGESNQPQHF